The present entry profiles one T cell receptor beta chain with its context. The antigen remains undetermined. This entry belongs to a study of cytomegalovirus exposure and HLA in healthy donors. Trimming at V came to 7 bases and at J to 0 bases, leaving 14 bases not matched to a gene. The CDR3 runs to 18 residues. Germline V gene data show CDR1 as MDHEN and CDR2 as SYDVKM. The data were produced by immunoSEQ multiplex PCR, yet TCRdb's version contains in-frame clones alone and is incomplete. This sample has around 70,000 clones, with approximately 90% found just once. Points from the study as a whole: Through in vitro validation, a few CMV-associated chains were shown to be specific for CMV antigens.

This chain uses TRBV28 with TRBJ2-2, with TRBD2 matching over 7 bases. The specimen was PBMCs. The clonotype was recovered from a man younger than 30 in good health and CMV-seronegative. CDR3 nucleotides: TGTGCCAGCACCTCAGCGGGGCTAGCGGACGCGAACACCGGGGAGCTGTTTTTT. It translates to CASTSAGLADANTGELFF.